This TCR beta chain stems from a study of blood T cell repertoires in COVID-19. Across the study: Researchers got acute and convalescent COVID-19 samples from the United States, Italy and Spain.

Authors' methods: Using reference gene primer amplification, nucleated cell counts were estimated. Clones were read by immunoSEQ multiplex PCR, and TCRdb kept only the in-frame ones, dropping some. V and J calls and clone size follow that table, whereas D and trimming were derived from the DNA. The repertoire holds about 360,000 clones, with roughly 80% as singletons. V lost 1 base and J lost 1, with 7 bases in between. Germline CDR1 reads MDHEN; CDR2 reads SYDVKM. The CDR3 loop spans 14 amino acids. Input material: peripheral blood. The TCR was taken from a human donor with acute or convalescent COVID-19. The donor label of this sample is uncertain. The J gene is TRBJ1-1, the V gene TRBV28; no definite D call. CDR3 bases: TGTGCCAGCAGTTTATTGGAGAGGAACACTGAAGCTTTCTTT. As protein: CASSLLERNTEAFF.